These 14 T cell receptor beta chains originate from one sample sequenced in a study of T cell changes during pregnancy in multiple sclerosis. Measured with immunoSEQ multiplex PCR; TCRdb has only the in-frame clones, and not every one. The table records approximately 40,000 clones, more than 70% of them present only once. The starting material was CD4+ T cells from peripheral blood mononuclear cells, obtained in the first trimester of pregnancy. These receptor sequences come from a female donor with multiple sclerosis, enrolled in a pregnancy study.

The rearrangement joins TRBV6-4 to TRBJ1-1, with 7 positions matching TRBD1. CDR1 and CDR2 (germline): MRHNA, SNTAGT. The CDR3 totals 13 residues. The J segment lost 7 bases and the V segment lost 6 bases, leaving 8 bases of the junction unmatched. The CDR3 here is CASSPDRADEAFF. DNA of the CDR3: TGTGCCAGCAGCCCTGACAGGGCGGATGAAGCTTTCTTT.

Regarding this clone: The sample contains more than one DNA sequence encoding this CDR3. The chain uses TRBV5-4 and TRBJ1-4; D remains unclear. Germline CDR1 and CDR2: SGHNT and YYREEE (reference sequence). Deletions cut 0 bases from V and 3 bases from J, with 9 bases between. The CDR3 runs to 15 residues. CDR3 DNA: TGTGCCAGCAGCTTGGACCCTGGAGCTAATGAAAAACTGTTTTTT. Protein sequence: CASSLDPGANEKLFF.

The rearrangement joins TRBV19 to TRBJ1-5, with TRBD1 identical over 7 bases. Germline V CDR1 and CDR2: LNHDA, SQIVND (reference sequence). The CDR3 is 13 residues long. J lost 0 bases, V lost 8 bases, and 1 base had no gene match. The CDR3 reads CASGDSSNQPQHF. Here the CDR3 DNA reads TGTGCCAGTGGGGACAGTAGCAATCAGCCCCAGCATTTT.

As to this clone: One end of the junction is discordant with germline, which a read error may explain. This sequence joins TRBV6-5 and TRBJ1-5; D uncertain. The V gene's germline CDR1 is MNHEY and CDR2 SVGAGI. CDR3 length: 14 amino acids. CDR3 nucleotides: TGTGCCAGCAGTTACACGGTTAGCGATCAGCCCCAGCATTTT. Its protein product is CASSYTVSDQPQHF.

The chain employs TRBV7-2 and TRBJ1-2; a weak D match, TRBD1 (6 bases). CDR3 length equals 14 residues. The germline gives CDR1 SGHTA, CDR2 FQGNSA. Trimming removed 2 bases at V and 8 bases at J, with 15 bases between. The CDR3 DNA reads TGTGCCAGCAGCTTATACAGGCTTGGGGGCGGCTACACCTTC. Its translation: CASSLYRLGGGYTF.

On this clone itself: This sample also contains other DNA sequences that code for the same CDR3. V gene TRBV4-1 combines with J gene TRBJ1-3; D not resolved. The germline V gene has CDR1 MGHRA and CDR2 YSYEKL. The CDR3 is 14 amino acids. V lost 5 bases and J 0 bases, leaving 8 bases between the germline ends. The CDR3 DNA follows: TGCGCCAGCAGCAGCCTTCCCTCTGGAAACACCATATATTTT. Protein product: CASSSLPSGNTIYF.

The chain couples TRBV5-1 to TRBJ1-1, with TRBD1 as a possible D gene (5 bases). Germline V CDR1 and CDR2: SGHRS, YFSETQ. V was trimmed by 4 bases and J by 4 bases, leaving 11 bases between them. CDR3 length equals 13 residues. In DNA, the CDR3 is TGCGCCAGCAGCCTGGTCGACAGCACTGAAGCTTTCTTT. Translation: CASSLVDSTEAFF.

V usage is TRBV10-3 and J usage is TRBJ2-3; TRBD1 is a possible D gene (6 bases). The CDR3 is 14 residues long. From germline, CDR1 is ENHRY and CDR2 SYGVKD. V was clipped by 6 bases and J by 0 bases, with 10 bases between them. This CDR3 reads CAISWTASTDTQYF. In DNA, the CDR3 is TGTGCCATCAGCTGGACAGCTAGCACAGATACGCAGTATTTT.

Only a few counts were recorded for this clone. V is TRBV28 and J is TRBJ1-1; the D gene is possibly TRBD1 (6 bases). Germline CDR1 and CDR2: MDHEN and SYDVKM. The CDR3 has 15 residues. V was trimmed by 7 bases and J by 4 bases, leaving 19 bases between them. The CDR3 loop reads CASIITGNRGTEAFF. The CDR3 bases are TGTGCCAGCATTATAACAGGGAATCGGGGCACTGAAGCTTTCTTT.

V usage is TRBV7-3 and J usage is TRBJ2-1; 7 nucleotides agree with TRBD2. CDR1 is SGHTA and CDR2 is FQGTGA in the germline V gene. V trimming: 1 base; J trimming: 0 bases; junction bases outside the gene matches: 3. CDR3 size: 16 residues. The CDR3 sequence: CASSLIGRSSYNEQFF. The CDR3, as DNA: TGTGCCAGCAGCTTAATCGGGAGGAGCTCCTACAATGAGCAGTTCTTC.

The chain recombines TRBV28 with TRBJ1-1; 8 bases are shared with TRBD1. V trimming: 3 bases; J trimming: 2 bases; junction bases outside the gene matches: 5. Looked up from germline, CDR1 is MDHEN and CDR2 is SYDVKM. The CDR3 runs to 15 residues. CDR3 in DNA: TGTGCCAGCAGTTTGGTCGACAGGGGCAACACTGAAGCTTTCTTT. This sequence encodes CASSLVDRGNTEAFF.

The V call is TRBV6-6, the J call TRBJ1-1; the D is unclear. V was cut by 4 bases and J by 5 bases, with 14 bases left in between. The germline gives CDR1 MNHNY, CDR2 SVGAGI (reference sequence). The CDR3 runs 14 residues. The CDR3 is CASSSISGLTEAFF. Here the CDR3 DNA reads TGTGCCAGCAGTTCTATATCGGGATTGACTGAAGCTTTCTTT.

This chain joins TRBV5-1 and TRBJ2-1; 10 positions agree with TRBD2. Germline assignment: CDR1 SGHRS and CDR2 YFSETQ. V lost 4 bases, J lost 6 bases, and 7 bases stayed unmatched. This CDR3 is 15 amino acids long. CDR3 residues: CASSDLAGVSNEQFF. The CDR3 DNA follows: TGCGCCAGCAGCGATCTAGCGGGAGTTAGCAATGAGCAGTTCTTC.

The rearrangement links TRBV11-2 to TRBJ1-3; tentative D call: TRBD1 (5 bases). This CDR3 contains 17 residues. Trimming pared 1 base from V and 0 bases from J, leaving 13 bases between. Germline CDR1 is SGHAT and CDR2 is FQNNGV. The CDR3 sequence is CASSLVGAGHSGNTIYF. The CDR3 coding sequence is TGTGCCAGCAGCTTAGTTGGGGCAGGTCACTCTGGAAACACCATATATTTT.